The rows below give T cell receptor beta chains drawn from one sample of a study of shared clonotypes between healthy human individuals. Generated by immunoSEQ multiplex PCR, the TCRdb table keeps only in-frame clones and is missing some. In the table there are under 1,900,000 clones, around 98.5% of which are singletons. The sequenced material came from naive CD4+ T cells sorted from blood. The receptors originated from a man aged 25 to 40 in good health. The CDR3 runs from the conserved cysteine through the conserved F or W. D genes are given only for firm matches. Expanded clones are given a class, and other clones once, few, many or no size at all.

D gene	clone size	J gene	V gene	CDR3 DNA	CDR3 protein
.	once	TRBJ2-7	TRBV27	TGTGCCAGCAGTCGGGACCCGAATCGGGTGCAGTACTTC	CASSRDPNRVQYF
.	once	TRBJ2-7	TRBV27	TGTGCCAGCAGCCCGTTATCTCCCGCCTACGAGCAGTACTTC	CASSPLSPAYEQYF
.	.	TRBJ1-3	TRBV9	TGTGCCAGCGAACCAGGGTCCTCTGGAAACACCATATATTTT	CASEPGSSGNTIYF
TRBD1	once	TRBJ2-3	TRBV19	TGTGCCAGTAGTATTGGACAGGCAGATACGCAGTATTTT	CASSIGQADTQYF
TRBD1	.	TRBJ1-2	TRBV7-9	TGTGCCAGCAGCTTATTTGACAGGGTCGATGGCTACACCTTC	CASSLFDRVDGYTF
.	.	TRBJ2-5	TRBV7-6	TGTGCCAGCAGCTTAGCGCTAATCGGGATTAGCCAAGAGACCCAGTACTTC	CASSLALIGISQETQYF
.	.	TRBJ2-3	TRBV7-6	TGTGCCAGCAGCTGGAGCGGGACAGTAGATACGCAGTATTTT	CASSWSGTVDTQYF
.	.	TRBJ2-1	TRBV7-2	TGTGCCAGCAGCATAGGACCAGGGGACAATGAGCAGTTCTTC	CASSIGPGDNEQFF
.	.	TRBJ1-5	TRBV11-2	TGTGCCAGCAGCTTTGGGGGGCAAAGCAATCAGCCCCAGCATTTT	CASSFGGQSNQPQHF
.	.	TRBJ1-1	TRBV15	TGTGCCACCAGCGGTGTAGCTGAAGCTTTCTTT	CATSGVAEAFF